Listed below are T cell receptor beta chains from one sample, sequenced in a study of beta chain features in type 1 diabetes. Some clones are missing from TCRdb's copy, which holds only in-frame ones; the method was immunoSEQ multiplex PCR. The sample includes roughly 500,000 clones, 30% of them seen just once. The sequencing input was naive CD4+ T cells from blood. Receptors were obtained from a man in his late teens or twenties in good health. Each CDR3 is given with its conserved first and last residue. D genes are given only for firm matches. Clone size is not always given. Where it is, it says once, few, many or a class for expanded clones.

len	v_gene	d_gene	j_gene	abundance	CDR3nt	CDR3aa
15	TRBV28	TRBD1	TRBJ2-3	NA	TGTGCCAGCAGTTCCTCCCGGACAGGGCGAGATACGCAGTATTTT	CASSSSRTGRDTQYF
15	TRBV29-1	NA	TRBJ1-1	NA	TGCAGCGTTGCACCCCCAGGAATATGGGGTACTGAAGCTTTCTTT	CSVAPPGIWGTEAFF
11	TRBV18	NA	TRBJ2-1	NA	TGTGCCAGCTCATCCTACAATGAGCAGTTCTTC	CASSSYNEQFF
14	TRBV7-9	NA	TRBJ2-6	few	TGTGCCAGCAGCTTGAACTCTGGGGCCAACGTCCTGACTTTC	CASSLNSGANVLTF
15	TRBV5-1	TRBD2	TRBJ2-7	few	TGCGCCAGCAGCGTGGGACTAGCGGGACCCTACGAGCAGTACTTC	CASSVGLAGPYEQYF
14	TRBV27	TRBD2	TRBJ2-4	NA	TGTGCCAGCAGTTTACGCGGGGGTCGGAACATTCAGTACTTC	CASSLRGGRNIQYF
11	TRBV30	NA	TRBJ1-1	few	TGTGCCTGCGGTTTGGGGCCTCAAGCTTTCTTT	CACGLGPQAFF
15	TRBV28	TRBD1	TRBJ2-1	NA	TGTGCCAGCAGTACCTTTGGACAGGGGACCTTGGAGCAGTTCTTC	CASSTFGQGTLEQFF
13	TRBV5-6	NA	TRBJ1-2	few	TGTGCCAGCAGCAGGGTTTTGGACTATGGCTACACCTTC	CASSRVLDYGYTF
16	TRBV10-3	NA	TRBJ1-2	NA	TGTGCCATCAGTGAGTCAATAAGGACGCTCGCATATGGCTACACCTTC	CAISESIRTLAYGYTF
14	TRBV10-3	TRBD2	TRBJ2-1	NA	TGTGCCATCAGCCGGACTAGCGGGAACAATGAGCAGTTCTTC	CAISRTSGNNEQFF
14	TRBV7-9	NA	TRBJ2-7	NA	TGTGCCAGCAGCTTAGTGCAGGGCGGTATCGAGCAGTACTTC	CASSLVQGGIEQYF
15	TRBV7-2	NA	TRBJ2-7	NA	TGTGCCAGCAGCTTAGCAGCGGGTGTCTCCTACGAGCAGTACTTC	CASSLAAGVSYEQYF
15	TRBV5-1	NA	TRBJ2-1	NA	TGCGCCAGCAGCTTCCCCTTGGGAGGCAACAATGAGCAGTTCTTC	CASSFPLGGNNEQFF
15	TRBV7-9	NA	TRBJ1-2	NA	TGTGCCAGCAGCCCCTACTTAACATCTAACTATGGCTACACCTTC	CASSPYLTSNYGYTF
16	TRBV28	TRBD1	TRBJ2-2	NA	TGTGCCAGCAGTTTAGCCGGGACAGGGGGCACCGGGGAGCTGTTTTTT	CASSLAGTGGTGELFF
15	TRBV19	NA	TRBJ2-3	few	TGTGCCAGTAGTAACGGGGGCCAACACACAGATACGCAGTATTTT	CASSNGGQHTDTQYF
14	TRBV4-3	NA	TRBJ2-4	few	TGCGCCAGCAGCCCAGGAGGGGTCCAAAACATTCAGTACTTC	CASSPGGVQNIQYF
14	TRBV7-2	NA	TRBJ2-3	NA	TGTGCCAGCAGCTTCGAAACGTCGGCAGATACGCAGTATTTT	CASSFETSADTQYF
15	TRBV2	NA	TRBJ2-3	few	TGTGCCAGCAGTGAGTCCGGATTTCGCACAGATACGCAGTATTTT	CASSESGFRTDTQYF
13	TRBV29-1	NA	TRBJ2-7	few	TGCAGCGCGCTCGTCCCCTCCTCCTACGAGCAGTACTTC	CSALVPSSYEQYF
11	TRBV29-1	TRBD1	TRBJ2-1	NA	TGCAGCGTGACAGGGGGCAATGAGCAGTTCTTC	CSVTGGNEQFF
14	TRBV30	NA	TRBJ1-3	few	TGTGCCTGGAGTGCGGAGGTACTCGGGTACACCATATATTTT	CAWSAEVLGYTIYF